This section outlines one T cell receptor (beta chain) sequence together with its context. Antigen specificity is unknown. CDR3 length: 15 amino acids. Germline-derived CDR1 and CDR2 are SGHRS and YFSETQ. Trimming took off 2 bases at V and 10 bases at J, with 19 bases between the two ends. Researchers ran the PCR with 60 Vbeta and 13 Jbeta primers. Method: immunoSEQ multiplex PCR; TCRdb's copy keeps in-frame clones and lacks some. The sample table includes 150,000 or so clones. These data belong to a study of cytomegalovirus exposure and HLA in healthy donors. Regarding the study as a whole: Later work found most CMV-associated TCR beta chains apparently HLA-restricted. In a later analysis, TCR beta V- and J-gene trimming showed a link to a missense DCLRE1C variant. Earlier results showed most TCR beta V segments being productive about 87% or about 30% of the time. Cytomegalovirus association was listed for 150 to 200 TCR beta chains.

This receptor was obtained from an older woman in good health and CMV-seronegative. The chain is built from TRBV5-1 and TRBJ2-1; D is ambiguous. Material for sequencing was PBMCs. The CDR3 spells CASSLAPGSEWEQFF. CDR3 sequence (DNA): TGCGCCAGCAGCTTAGCCCCGGGTTCGGAGTGGGAGCAGTTCTTC. Combining the CDR3 with reference TRBV5-1 and TRBJ2-1 gives the whole variable domain KAGVTQTPRYLIKTRGQQVTLSCSPISGHRSVSWYQQTPGQGLQFLFEYFSETQRNKGNFPGRFSGRQFSNSRSEMNVSTLELGDSALYLCASSLAPGSEWEQFFGPGTRLTVL.